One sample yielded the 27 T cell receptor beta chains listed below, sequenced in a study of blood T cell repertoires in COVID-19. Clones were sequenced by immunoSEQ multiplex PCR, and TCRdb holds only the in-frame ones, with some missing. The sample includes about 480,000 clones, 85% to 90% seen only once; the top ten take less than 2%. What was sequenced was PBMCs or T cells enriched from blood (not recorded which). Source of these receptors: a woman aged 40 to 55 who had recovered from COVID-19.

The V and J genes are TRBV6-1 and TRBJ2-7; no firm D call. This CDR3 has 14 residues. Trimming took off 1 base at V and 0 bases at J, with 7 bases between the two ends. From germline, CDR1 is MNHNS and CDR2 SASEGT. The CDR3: CASSEGRHSYEQYF. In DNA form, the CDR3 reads TGTGCCAGCAGTGAAGGGCGGCACTCCTACGAGCAGTACTTC.

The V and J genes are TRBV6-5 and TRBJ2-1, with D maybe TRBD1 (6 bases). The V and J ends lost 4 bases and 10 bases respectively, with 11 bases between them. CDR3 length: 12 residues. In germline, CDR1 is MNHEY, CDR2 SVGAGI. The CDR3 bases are TGTGCCAGCAGTTCCAACGGACAGGAGCAGTTCTTC. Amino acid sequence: CASSSNGQEQFF.

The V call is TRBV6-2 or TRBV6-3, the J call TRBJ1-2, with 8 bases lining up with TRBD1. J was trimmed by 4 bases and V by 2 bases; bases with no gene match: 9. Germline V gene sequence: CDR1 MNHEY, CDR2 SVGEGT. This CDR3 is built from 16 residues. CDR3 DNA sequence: TGTGCCAGCAGTTACGCCCCGACAGGGGAAATCTATGGCTACACCTTC. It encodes CASSYAPTGEIYGYTF.

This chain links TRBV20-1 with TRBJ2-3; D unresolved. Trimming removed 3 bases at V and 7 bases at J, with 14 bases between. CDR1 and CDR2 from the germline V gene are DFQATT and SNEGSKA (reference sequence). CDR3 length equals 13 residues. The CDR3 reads CSASLGSSNTQYF. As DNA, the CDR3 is TGCAGTGCTAGTCTGGGCTCGTCTAATACGCAGTATTTT.

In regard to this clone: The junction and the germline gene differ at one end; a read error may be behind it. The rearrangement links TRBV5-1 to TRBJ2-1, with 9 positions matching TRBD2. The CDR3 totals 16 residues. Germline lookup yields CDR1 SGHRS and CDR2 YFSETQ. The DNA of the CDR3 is TGCGCCAGCAGCTCCGGACTAGCGACCTCCTTCAATGAGCAGTTCTTC. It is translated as CASSSGLATSFNEQFF.

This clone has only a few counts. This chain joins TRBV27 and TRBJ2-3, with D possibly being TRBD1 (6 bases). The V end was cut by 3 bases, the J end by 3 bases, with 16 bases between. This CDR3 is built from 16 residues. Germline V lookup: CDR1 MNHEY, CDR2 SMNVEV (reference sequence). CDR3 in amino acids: CASSFIPGTLTDTQYF. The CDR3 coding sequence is TGTGCCAGCAGTTTCATCCCCGGGACACTGACAGATACGCAGTATTTT.

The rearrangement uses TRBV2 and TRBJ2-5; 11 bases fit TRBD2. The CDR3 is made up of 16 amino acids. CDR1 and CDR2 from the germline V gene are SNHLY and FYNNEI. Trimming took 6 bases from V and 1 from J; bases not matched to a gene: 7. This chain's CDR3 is CASRGSSGGPQETQYF. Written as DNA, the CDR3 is TGTGCCAGCAGGGGATCTAGCGGGGGGCCCCAAGAGACCCAGTACTTC.

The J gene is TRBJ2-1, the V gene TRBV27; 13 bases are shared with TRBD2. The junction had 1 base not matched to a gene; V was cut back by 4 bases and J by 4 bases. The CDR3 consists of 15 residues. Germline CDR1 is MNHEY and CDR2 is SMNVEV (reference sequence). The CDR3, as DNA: TGTGCCAGCAGTTGGGGACTAGCGGGGTACAATGAGCAGTTCTTC. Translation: CASSWGLAGYNEQFF.

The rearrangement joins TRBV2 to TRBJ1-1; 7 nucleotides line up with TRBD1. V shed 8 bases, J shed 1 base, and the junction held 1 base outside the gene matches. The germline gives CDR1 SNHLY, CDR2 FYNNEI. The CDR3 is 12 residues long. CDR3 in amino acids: CASGTENTEAFF. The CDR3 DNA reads TGTGCCAGCGGGACAGAGAACACTGAAGCTTTCTTT.

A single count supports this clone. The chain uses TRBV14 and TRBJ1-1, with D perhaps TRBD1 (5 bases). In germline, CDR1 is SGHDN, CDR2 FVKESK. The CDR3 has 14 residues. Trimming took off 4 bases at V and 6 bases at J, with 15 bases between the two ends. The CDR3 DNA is TGTGCCAGCAGCCGTGAGACAGAAGGCTCTGAAGCTTTCTTT. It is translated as CASSRETEGSEAFF.

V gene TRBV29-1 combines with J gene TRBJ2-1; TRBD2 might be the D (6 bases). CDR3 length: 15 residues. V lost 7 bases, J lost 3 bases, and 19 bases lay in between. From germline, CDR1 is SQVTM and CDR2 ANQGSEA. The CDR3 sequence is CSAKEAGGHYNEQFF. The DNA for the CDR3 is TGCAGCGCCAAAGAAGCGGGTGGGCACTACAATGAGCAGTTCTTC.

The CDR3 spells CASSRTGRAGNTIYF. CDR3 in DNA: TGTGCCAGCAGTAGGACAGGGCGCGCTGGAAACACCATATATTTT. The rearrangement links TRBV27 to TRBJ1-3, with 8 positions matching TRBD1. The length of the CDR3 is 15 residues. CDR1 is MNHEY and CDR2 is SMNVEV in the germline V gene (reference sequence). The V segment lost 5 bases and the J segment 2 bases; nucleotides outside the gene matches: 5.

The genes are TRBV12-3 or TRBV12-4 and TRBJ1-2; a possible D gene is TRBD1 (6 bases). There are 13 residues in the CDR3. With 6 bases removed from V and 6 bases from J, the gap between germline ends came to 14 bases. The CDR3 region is CASSLIRGDGYTF. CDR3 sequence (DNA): TGTGCCAGCAGCCTTATCAGGGGCGATGGCTACACCTTC.

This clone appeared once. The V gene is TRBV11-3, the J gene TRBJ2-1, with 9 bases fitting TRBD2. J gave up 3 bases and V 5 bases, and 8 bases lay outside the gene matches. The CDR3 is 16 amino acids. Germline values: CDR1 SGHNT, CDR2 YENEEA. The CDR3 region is CASSAGGSGSYNEQFF. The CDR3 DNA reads TGTGCCAGCAGCGCCGGAGGTAGCGGGAGCTACAATGAGCAGTTCTTC.

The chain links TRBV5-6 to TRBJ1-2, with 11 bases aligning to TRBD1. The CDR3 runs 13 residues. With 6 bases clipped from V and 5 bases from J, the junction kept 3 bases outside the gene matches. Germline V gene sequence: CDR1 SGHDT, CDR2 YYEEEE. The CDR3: CASTRDRGYGYTF. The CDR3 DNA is TGTGCCAGCACCCGGGACAGGGGGTATGGCTACACCTTC.

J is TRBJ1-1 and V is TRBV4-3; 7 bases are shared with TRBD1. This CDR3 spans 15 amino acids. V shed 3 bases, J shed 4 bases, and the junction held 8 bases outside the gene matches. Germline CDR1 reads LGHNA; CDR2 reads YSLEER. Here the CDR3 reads CASSHADREATEAFF. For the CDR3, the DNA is TGCGCCAGCAGCCACGCCGACAGGGAGGCCACTGAAGCTTTCTTT.

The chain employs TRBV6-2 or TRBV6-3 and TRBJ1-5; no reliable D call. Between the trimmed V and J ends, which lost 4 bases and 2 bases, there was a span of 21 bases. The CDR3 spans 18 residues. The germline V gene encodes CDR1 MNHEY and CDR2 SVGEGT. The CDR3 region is CASSFAVIRGRGNQPQHF. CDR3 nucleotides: TGTGCCAGCAGTTTCGCAGTTATTCGGGGTAGGGGCAATCAGCCCCAGCATTTT.

The CDR3: CASSHRRRSTDTQYF. CDR3 coding DNA: TGTGCCAGCAGCCATCGGCGGAGGAGCACAGATACGCAGTATTTT. The gene calls are TRBV11-2 and TRBJ2-3, with D possibly being TRBD2 (5 bases). The CDR3 spans 15 residues. With 5 bases removed from V and 0 bases from J, the gap between germline ends came to 12 bases. From germline, CDR1 is SGHAT and CDR2 FQNNGV.

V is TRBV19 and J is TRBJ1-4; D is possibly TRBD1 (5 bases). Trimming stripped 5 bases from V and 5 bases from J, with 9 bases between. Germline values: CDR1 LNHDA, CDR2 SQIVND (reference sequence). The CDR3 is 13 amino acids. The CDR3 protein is CASSFAGNEKLFF. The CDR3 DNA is TGTGCCAGTAGTTTTGCAGGGAATGAAAAACTGTTTTTT.

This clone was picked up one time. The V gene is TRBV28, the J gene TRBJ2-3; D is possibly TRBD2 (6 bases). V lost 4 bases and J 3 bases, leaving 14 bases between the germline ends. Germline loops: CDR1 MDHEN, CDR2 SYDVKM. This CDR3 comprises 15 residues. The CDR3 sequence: CASSWGGTGTDTQYF. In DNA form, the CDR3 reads TGTGCCAGCAGTTGGGGCGGGACGGGGACAGATACGCAGTATTTT.

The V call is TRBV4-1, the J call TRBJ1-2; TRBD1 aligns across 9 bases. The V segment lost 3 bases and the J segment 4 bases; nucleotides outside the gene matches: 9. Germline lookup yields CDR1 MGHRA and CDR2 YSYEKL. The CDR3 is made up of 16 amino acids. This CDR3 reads CASSQTKDRGGYGYTF. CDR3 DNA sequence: TGCGCCAGCAGCCAGACAAAGGACAGGGGAGGCTATGGCTACACCTTC.

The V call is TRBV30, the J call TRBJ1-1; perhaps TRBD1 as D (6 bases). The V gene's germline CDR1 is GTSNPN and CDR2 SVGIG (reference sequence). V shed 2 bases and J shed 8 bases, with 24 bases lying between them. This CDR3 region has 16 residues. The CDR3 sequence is CAWSSKPGRPQGEAFF. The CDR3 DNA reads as TGTGCCTGGAGTTCCAAACCAGGGCGCCCGCAGGGGGAAGCTTTCTTT.

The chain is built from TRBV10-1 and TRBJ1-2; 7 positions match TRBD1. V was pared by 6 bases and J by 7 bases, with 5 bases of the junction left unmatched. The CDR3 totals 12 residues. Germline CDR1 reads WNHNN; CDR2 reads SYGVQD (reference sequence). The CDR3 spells CASSPGQSGYTF. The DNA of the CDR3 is TGCGCCAGCAGCCCGGGACAGAGTGGCTACACCTTC.

The CDR3, as DNA: TGCGCCAGCAGTATCGCAGGGGAGACCGGGGAGCTGTTTTTT. Translating it yields CASSIAGETGELFF. The gene calls are TRBV10-2 and TRBJ2-2, with D perhaps TRBD1 (6 bases). CDR1 WSHSY and CDR2 SAAADI come from the germline V gene. The V and J ends lost 5 bases and 5 bases respectively, with 12 bases between them. This CDR3 contains 14 residues.

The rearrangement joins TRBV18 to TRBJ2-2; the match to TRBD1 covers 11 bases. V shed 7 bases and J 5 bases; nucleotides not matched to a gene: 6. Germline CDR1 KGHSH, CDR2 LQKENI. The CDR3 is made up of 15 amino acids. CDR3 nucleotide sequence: TGTGCCAGCTTCCCGGACAGGGGGCATACCGGGGAGCTGTTTTTT. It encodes CASFPDRGHTGELFF.

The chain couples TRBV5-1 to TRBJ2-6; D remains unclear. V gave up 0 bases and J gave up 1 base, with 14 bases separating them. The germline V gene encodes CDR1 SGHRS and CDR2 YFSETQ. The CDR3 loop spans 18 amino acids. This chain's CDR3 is CASSLGSLSISGANVLTF. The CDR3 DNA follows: TGCGCCAGCAGCTTGGGTAGTCTTTCGATTTCTGGGGCCAACGTCCTGACTTTC. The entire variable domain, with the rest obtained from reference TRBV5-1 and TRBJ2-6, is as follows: KAGVTQTPRYLIKTRGQQVTLSCSPISGHRSVSWYQQTPGQGLQFLFEYFSETQRNKGNFPGRFSGRQFSNSRSEMNVSTLELGDSALYLCASSLGSLSISGANVLTFGAGSRLTVL.

CDR3 sequence: CASSSLTGQGETQYF. DNA for the CDR3: TGCGCCAGCAGCTCCCTGACAGGGCAGGGAGAGACCCAGTACTTC. J is TRBJ2-5 and V is TRBV5-1; 7 bases are a match to TRBD1. CDR1 and CDR2 (germline): SGHRS, YFSETQ. Trimming removed 3 bases from V and 4 bases from J; junction bases left unmatched: 9. There are 15 residues in the CDR3.